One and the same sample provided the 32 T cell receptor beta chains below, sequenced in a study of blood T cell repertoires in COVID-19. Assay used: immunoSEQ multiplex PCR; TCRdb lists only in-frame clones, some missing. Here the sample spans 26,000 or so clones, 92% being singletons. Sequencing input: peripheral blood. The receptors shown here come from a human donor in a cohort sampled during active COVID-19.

The CDR3 DNA follows: TGTGCCAGCAGTAGGGGCGGCAATCAGCCCCAGCATTTT. Translated: CASSRGGNQPQHF. The chain uses TRBV6-6 and TRBJ1-5, with a tentative D call TRBD1 (5 bases). The CDR3 covers 13 residues. Germline V gene lookup returns CDR1 MNHNY and CDR2 SVGAGI (reference sequence). V dropped 5 bases and J dropped 2 bases, with 7 bases sitting between them.

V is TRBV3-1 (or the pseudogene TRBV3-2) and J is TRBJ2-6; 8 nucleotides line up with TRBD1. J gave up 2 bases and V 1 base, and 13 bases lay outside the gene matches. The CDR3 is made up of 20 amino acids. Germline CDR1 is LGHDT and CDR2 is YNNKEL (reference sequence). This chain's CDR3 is CASSQVVRGTGRAGANVLTF. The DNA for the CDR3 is TGTGCCAGCAGCCAAGTTGTCCGAGGGACAGGACGTGCTGGGGCCAACGTCCTGACTTTC.

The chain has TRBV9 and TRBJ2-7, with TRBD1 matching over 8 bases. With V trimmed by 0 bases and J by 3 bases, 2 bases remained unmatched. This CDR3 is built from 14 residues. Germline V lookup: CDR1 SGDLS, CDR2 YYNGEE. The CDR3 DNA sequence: TGTGCCAGCAGCGTAGAAACAGGGGGCTACGAGCAGTACTTC. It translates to CASSVETGGYEQYF.

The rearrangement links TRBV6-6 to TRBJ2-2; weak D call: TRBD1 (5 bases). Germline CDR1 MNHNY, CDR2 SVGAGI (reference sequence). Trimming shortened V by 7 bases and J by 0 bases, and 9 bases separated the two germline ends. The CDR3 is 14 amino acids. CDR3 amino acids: CASIRTPNTGELFF. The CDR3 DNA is TGTGCCAGCATAAGGACACCGAACACCGGGGAGCTGTTTTTT.

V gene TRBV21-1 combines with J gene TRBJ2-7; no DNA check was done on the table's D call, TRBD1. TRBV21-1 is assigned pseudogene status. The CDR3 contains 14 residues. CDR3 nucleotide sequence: TGTGCCAGCACCGGTTGGGACAGGGACGACGAGCAGTACGTC. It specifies CASTGWDRDDEQYV.

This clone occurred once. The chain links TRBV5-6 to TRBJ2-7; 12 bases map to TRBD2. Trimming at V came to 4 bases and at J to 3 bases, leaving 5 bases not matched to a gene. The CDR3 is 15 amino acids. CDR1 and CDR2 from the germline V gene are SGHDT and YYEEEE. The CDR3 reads CASSPLAGGHYEQYV. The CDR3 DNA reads TGTGCCAGCAGCCCACTAGCGGGGGGACACTACGAGCAGTACGTC.

The CDR3 loop reads CASVLTGSGELFF. CDR3 in DNA: TGTGCCAGCGTACTCACAGGGTCTGGGGAGCTGTTTTTT. This chain links TRBV25-1 with TRBJ2-2; D might be TRBD1 (6 bases). V was cut by 8 bases and J by 8 bases, with 15 bases left in between. The CDR3 is 13 amino acids. Germline V gives CDR1 MGHDK, CDR2 SYGVNS.

The CDR3 sequence is CASRTGTFRGYTF. As DNA, the CDR3 is TGTGCCAGTAGGACAGGAACGTTTAGGGGCTACACCTTC. The rearrangement links TRBV19 to TRBJ1-2; tentative D call: TRBD1 (6 bases). Germline loops: CDR1 LNHDA, CDR2 SQIVND (reference sequence). V gave up 6 bases and J gave up 8 bases, with 16 bases separating them. The CDR3 extends over 13 amino acids.

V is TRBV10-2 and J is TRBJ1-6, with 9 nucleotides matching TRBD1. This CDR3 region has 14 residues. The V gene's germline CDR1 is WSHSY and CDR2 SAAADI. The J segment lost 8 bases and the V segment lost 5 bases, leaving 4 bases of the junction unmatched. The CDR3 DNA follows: TGCGCCAGCAGTCCGGGACAGGGTCATTCACCCCTCCACTTT. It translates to CASSPGQGHSPLHF.

The CDR3 protein is CASSYYSGDTTNEKLFF. CDR3 nucleotides: TGTGCCAGCAGCTACTATTCCGGGGACACTACTAATGAAAAACTGTTTTTT. The chain employs TRBV5-5 and TRBJ1-4, with D perhaps matching TRBD1 (6 bases). The germline V and J ends were trimmed by 3 bases and 2 bases, with 17 bases remaining between them. The CDR3 is made up of 17 amino acids. Germline CDR1 SGHKS, CDR2 YYEKEE (reference sequence).

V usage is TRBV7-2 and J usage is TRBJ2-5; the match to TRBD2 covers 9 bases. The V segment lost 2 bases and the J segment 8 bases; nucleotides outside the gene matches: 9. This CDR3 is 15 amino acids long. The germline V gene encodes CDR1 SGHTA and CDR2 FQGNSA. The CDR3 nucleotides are TGTGCCAGCAGCTTAAGCCGACTAGCGGTCCGTACCCAGTACTTC. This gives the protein CASSLSRLAVRTQYF.

The CDR3 region is CASTAAGNYGYTF. As DNA, the CDR3 is TGTGCCAGCACGGCGGCCGGGAACTATGGCTACACCTTC. The V gene is TRBV2, the J gene TRBJ1-2; D is undetermined. V lost 7 bases and J lost 2, with 11 bases in between. CDR1 is SNHLY and CDR2 is FYNNEI in the germline V gene. The CDR3 runs 13 residues.

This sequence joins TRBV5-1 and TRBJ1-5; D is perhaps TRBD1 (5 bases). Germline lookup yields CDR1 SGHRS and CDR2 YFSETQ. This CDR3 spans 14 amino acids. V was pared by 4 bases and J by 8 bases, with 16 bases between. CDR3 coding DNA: TGCGCCAGCAGCCCAGGGTCCACGCTGGAGCCCCAGCATTTT. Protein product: CASSPGSTLEPQHF.

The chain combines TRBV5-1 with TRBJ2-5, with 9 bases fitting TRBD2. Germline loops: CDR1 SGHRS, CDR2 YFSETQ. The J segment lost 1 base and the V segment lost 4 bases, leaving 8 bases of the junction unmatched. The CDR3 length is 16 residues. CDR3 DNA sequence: TGCGCCAGCAGCCATCACAGCGGGGGGCCCCAAGAGACCCAGTACTTC. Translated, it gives CASSHHSGGPQETQYF.

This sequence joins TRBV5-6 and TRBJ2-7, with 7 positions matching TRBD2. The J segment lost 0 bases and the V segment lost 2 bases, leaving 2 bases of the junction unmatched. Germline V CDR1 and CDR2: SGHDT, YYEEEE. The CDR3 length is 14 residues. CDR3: CASSFRGSSYEQYF. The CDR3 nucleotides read TGTGCCAGCAGCTTCCGCGGGAGCTCCTACGAGCAGTACTTC.

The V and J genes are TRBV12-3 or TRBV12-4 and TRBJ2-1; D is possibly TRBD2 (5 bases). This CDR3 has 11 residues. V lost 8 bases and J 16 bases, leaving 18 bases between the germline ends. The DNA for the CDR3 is TGTGCCAGCCGATCCGAGAGGGTTCAATTCTTC. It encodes CASRSERVQFF.

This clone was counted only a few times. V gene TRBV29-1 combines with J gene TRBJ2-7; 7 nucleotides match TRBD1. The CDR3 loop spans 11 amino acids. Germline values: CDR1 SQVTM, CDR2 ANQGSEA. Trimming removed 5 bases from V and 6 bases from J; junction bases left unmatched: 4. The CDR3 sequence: CSVTTGAEQYV. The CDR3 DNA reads TGCAGCGTTACAACAGGGGCCGAGCAGTACGTC.

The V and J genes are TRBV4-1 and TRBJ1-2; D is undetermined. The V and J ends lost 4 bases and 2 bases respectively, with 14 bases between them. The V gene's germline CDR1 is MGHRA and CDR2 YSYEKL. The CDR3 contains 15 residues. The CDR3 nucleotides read TGCGCCAGCAGCCCCCTCCCCACGGGGAACTATGGCTACACCTTC. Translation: CASSPLPTGNYGYTF.

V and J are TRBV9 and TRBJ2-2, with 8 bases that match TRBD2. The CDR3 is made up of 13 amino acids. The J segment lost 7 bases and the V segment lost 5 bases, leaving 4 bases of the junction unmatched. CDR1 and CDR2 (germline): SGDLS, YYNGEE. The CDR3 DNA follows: TGTGCCAGCAGTCTCGGGGGGGTCGGGGAGCTGTTTTTT. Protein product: CASSLGGVGELFF.

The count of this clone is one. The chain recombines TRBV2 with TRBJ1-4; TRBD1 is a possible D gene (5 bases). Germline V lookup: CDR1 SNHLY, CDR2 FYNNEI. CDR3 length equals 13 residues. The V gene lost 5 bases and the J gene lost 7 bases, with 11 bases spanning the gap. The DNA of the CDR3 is TGTGCCAGCAGTTTGGAGGGGATTGAAAAACTGTTTTTT. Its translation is CASSLEGIEKLFF.

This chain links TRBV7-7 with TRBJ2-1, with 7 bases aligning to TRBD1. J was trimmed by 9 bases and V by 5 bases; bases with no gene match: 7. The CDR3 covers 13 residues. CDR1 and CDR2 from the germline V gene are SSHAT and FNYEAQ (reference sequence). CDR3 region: CASSRDRVSEQFF. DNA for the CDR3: TGTGCCAGCAGCCGCGACAGGGTTAGTGAGCAGTTCTTC.

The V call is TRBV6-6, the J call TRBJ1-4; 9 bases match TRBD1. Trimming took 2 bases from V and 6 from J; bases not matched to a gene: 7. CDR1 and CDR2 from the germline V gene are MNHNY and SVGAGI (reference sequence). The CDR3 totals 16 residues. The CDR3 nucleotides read TGTGCCAGCAGTTACCAACCACAGGGGGCTCATGAAAAACTGTTTTTT. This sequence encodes CASSYQPQGAHEKLFF.

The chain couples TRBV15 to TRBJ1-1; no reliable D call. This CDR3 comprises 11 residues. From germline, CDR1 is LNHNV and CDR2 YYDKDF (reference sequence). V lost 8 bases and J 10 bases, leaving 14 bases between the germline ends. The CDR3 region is CATSNEGAAFF. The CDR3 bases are TGTGCCACCTCGAACGAGGGTGCAGCTTTCTTT. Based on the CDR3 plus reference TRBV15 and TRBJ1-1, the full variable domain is DAMVIQNPRYQVTQFGKPVTLSCSQTLNHNVMYWYQQKSSQAPKLLFHYYDKDFNNEADTPDNFQSRRPNTSFCFLDIRSPGLGDTAMYLCATSNEGAAFFGQGTRLTVV.

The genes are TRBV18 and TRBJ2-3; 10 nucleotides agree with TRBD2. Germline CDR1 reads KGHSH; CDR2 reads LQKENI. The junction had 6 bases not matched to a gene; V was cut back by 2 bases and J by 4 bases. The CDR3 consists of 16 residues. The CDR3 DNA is TGTGCCAGCTCACCATTAGCGGGGGGCCCCCCAGATACGCAGTATTTT. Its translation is CASSPLAGGPPDTQYF.

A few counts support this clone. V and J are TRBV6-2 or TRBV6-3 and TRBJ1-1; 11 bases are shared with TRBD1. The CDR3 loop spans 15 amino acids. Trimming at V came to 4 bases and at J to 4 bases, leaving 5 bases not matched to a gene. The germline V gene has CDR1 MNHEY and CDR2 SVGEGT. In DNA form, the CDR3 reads TGTGCCAGCAGTTCAGCCGGGACAGGGGGCACTGAAGCTTTCTTT. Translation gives CASSSAGTGGTEAFF.

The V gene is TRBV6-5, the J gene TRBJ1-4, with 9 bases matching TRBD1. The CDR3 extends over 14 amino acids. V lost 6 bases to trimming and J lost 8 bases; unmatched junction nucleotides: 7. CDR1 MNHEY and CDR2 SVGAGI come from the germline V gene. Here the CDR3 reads CASRQDRGVEKLFF. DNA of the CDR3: TGTGCCAGCAGACAGGACAGGGGAGTAGAAAAACTGTTTTTT.

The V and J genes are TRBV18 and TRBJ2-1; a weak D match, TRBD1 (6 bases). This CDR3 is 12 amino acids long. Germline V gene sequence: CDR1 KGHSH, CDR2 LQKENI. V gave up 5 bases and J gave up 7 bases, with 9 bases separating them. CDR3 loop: CASSNRVNEQFF. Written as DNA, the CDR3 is TGTGCCAGCTCAAACAGGGTTAATGAGCAGTTCTTC.

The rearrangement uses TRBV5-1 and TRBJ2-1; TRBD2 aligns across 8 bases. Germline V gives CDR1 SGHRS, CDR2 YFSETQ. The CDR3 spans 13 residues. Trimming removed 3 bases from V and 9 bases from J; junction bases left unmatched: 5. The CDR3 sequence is CASSSGTRTEQFF. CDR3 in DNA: TGCGCCAGCAGCTCCGGGACTAGAACTGAGCAGTTCTTC.

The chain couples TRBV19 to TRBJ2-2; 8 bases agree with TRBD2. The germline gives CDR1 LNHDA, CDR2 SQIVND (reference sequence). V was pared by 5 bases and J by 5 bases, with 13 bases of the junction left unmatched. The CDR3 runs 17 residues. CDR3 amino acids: CASSPPFYSGATGELFF. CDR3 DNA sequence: TGTGCCAGTAGTCCCCCGTTCTATAGCGGGGCTACCGGGGAGCTGTTTTTT.

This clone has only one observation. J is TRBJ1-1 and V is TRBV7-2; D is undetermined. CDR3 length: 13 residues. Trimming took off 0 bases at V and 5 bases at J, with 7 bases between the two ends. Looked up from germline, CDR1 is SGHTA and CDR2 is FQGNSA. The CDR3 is CASSLAPTTEAFF. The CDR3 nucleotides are TGTGCCAGCAGCTTAGCGCCCACAACTGAAGCTTTCTTT.

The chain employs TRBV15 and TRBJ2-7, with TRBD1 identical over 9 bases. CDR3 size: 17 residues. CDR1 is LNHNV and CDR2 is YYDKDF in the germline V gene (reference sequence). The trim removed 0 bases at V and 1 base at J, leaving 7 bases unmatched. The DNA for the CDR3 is TGTGCCACCAGCAGAGAGAAGGGGACAGGGCTATCCTACGAGCAGTACTTC. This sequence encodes CATSREKGTGLSYEQYF. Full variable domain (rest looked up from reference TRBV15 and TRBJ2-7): DAMVIQNPRYQVTQFGKPVTLSCSQTLNHNVMYWYQQKSSQAPKLLFHYYDKDFNNEADTPDNFQSRRPNTSFCFLDIRSPGLGDTAMYLCATSREKGTGLSYEQYFGPGTRLTVT.

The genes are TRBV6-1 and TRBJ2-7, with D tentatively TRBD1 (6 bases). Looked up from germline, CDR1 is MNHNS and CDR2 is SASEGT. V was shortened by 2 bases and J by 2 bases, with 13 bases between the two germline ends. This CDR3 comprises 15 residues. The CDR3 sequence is CASSETTGGPYEQYF. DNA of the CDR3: TGTGCCAGCAGTGAAACGACAGGAGGTCCCTACGAGCAGTACTTC.